A single sample is the source of the 21 T cell receptor beta chains below, sequenced in a study of CD8+ T cells in alopecia areata. Treatment in this sample: oral pan-JAK inhibitor, 5-10 mg twice daily. Reverse transcription of extracted RNA yielded cDNA, which provided the sequencing template. Using immunoSEQ multiplex PCR, the repertoire was profiled, and TCRdb retains in-frame clones only, with some absent. The sample has around 170,000 clones, around 51% seen once. Sequenced here: CD8+ T cells sorted from blood, sampled around week 54, from a patient treated with tofacitinib. The receptors stem from a human donor with alopecia areata.

The CDR3 DNA reads as TGTGCCAGCGGGACAGTTTGGGAAAAACTGTTTTTT. Translated, it gives CASGTVWEKLFF. V usage is TRBV27 and J usage is TRBJ1-4; 7 nucleotides agree with TRBD1. CDR3 length equals 12 residues. Germline CDR1 MNHEY, CDR2 SMNVEV (reference sequence). Germline trimming cut 8 bases from V and 8 bases from J; bases unmatched to any gene: 5. The full variable domain, in which reference TRBV27 and TRBJ1-4 provide the parts outside the CDR3, is EAQVTQNPRYLITVTGKKLTVTCSQNMNHEYMSWYRQDPGLGLRQIYYSMNVEVTDKGDVPEGYKVSRKEKRNFPLILESPSPNQTSLYFCASGTVWEKLFFGSGTQLSVL.

The gene calls are TRBV2 and TRBJ1-5; tentative D call: TRBD1 (5 bases). Looked up from germline, CDR1 is SNHLY and CDR2 is FYNNEI. Trimming removed 6 bases at V and 0 bases at J, with 12 bases between. The CDR3 runs 15 residues. As DNA, the CDR3 is TGTGCCAGCAGCCCGGGGGAGTATAGCAATCAGCCCCAGCATTTT. Protein: CASSPGEYSNQPQHF. Full variable domain (remainder filled in from reference TRBV2 and TRBJ1-5): EPEVTQTPSHQVTQMGQEVILRCVPISNHLYFYWYRQILGQKVEFLVSFYNNEISEKSEIFDDQFSVERPDGSNFTLKIRSTKLEDSAMYFCASSPGEYSNQPQHFGDGTRLSIL.

This clone was observed a few times. The chain recombines TRBV2 with TRBJ2-1; no definite D call. With 3 bases removed from V and 4 bases from J, the gap between germline ends came to 19 bases. Germline CDR1 is SNHLY and CDR2 is FYNNEI. The CDR3 covers 17 residues. The CDR3 here is CASSDRSGPLPYNEQFF. The CDR3 DNA reads as TGTGCCAGCAGTGACAGGAGTGGACCCCTCCCTTACAATGAGCAGTTCTTC.

This chain joins TRBV6-5 and TRBJ2-3; D is unresolved. The V end was cut by 7 bases, the J end by 6 bases, with 8 bases between. This CDR3 is built from 11 residues. The germline V gene encodes CDR1 MNHEY and CDR2 SVGAGI. DNA for the CDR3: TGTGCCAGCATCAAGGGCGATACGCAGTATTTT. Translating gives CASIKGDTQYF.

The chain combines TRBV7-9 with TRBJ2-1; 12 bases map to TRBD2. CDR1 is SEHNR and CDR2 is FQNEAQ in the germline V gene (reference sequence). The CDR3 extends over 16 amino acids. Trimming removed 0 bases from V and 8 bases from J; junction bases left unmatched: 5. This CDR3 is CASSLAASGGDDEQFF. The CDR3 DNA is TGTGCCAGCAGCTTAGCGGCTAGCGGGGGGGACGATGAGCAGTTCTTC.

This clone has a single count. V gene TRBV6-5 combines with J gene TRBJ2-7; 9 nucleotides align to TRBD1. The junction had 8 bases not matched to a gene; V was cut back by 6 bases and J by 5 bases. Germline V CDR1 and CDR2: MNHEY, SVGAGI. The CDR3 is 14 residues long. In nucleotides, the CDR3 is TGTGCCAGCAGGGGGTGGACAGGGGCCCACGAGCAGTACTTC. As protein: CASRGWTGAHEQYF.

This chain connects TRBV29-1 to TRBJ2-1; no firm D call. This CDR3 has 12 amino acids. CDR1 and CDR2 from the germline V gene are SQVTM and ANQGSEA. V lost 7 bases, J lost 8 bases, and 15 bases lay in between. The CDR3 region is CSAPLASDEQFF. Written as DNA, the CDR3 is TGCAGCGCCCCCCTCGCGTCGGATGAGCAGTTCTTC.

V is TRBV2 and J is TRBJ1-5; D perhaps matches TRBD1 (5 bases). The CDR3 is 13 amino acids. The germline V gene encodes CDR1 SNHLY and CDR2 FYNNEI. The CDR3 sequence is CAGRGDGNQPQHF. Here the CDR3 DNA reads TGTGCAGGACGGGGGGATGGCAATCAGCCCCAGCATTTT.

J is TRBJ2-1 and V is TRBV4-2; 7 positions match TRBD2. V trimming: 4 bases; J trimming: 4 bases; junction bases outside the gene matches: 10. The length of the CDR3 is 16 residues. The germline V gene has CDR1 LGHNA and CDR2 YNFKEQ. CDR3 protein: CASSLRAGPPYNEQFF. The CDR3 DNA reads TGTGCCAGCAGCCTACGAGCGGGGCCGCCTTACAATGAGCAGTTCTTC.

The chain couples TRBV6-6 to TRBJ1-5; maybe TRBD1 (5 bases). Germline lookup yields CDR1 MNHNY and CDR2 SVGAGI (reference sequence). V lost 0 bases and J 6 bases, leaving 15 bases between the germline ends. The CDR3 runs to 16 residues. The CDR3 here is CASSYSRRGSTQPQHF. CDR3 sequence (DNA): TGTGCCAGCAGTTACTCGAGAAGGGGATCCACTCAGCCCCAGCATTTT.

CDR3 nucleotide sequence: TGTGCCAGCAGCTACCGGGACAGGGCTTACAATGAGCAGTTCTTC. It codes for CASSYRDRAYNEQFF. This chain links TRBV7-8 with TRBJ2-1, with 9 bases lining up with TRBD1. Germline-derived CDR1 and CDR2 are SGHVS and FQNEAQ. There are 15 residues in the CDR3. V gave up 4 bases and J gave up 4 bases; unmatched junction bases: 5.

The rearrangement links TRBV27 to TRBJ2-7, with 8 bases matching TRBD1. The CDR3 is 14 residues long. Germline values: CDR1 MNHEY, CDR2 SMNVEV (reference sequence). V lost 2 bases, J lost 0 bases, and 0 bases stayed unmatched. The CDR3 nucleotides read TGTGCCAGCAGTTTACAGGGGGCCTCCTACGAGCAGTACTTC. Protein product: CASSLQGASYEQYF.

The DNA for the CDR3 is TGTGCCTGGAGGGCAGGGGGCCCCAGGGACAATGAGCAGTTCTTC. Its protein is CAWRAGGPRDNEQFF. The genes are TRBV30 and TRBJ2-1, with 8 nucleotides matching TRBD1. After removal of 3 bases from V and 5 bases from J, the junction contained 9 bases not matched to a gene. Germline V gene data show CDR1 as GTSNPN and CDR2 as SVGIG (reference sequence). CDR3 length equals 15 residues.

This clone has only one observation. The genes are TRBV7-9 and TRBJ2-5; D ambiguous. Germline CDR1 SEHNR, CDR2 FQNEAQ (reference sequence). The germline V and J ends were trimmed by 5 bases and 2 bases, with 12 bases remaining between them. CDR3 size: 14 residues. CDR3 DNA sequence: TGTGCCAGCAGCCCTTATTTTGTTCAAGAGACCCAGTACTTC. Amino acids: CASSPYFVQETQYF.

A few counts support this clone. The CDR3: CASTPHGPGGAFF. CDR3 coding DNA: TGTGCCAGCACCCCCCATGGCCCAGGGGGAGCTTTCTTT. This chain uses TRBV6-5 with TRBJ1-1, with 7 bases aligning to TRBD1. In germline, CDR1 is MNHEY, CDR2 SVGAGI. The trim removed 7 bases at V and 10 bases at J, leaving 12 bases unmatched. This CDR3 contains 13 residues.

This clone has only a few counts. The chain couples TRBV5-4 to TRBJ2-7, with D perhaps matching TRBD1 (6 bases). Per germline, CDR1 SGHNT and CDR2 YYREEE (reference sequence). Between the trimmed V and J ends, which lost 4 bases and 2 bases, there was a span of 13 bases. The CDR3 has 14 residues. The CDR3 sequence is CASSGDKNPYEQYF. In nucleotides, the CDR3 is TGTGCCAGCAGCGGGGACAAGAACCCCTACGAGCAGTACTTC. Drawing the rest from reference TRBV5-4 and TRBJ2-7, the complete variable domain is ETGVTQSPTHLIKTRGQQVTLRCSSQSGHNTVSWYQQALGQGPQFIFQYYREEENGRGNFPPRFSGLQFPNYSSELNVNALELDDSALYLCASSGDKNPYEQYFGPGTRLTVT.

This clone was recorded a few times. The genes are TRBV5-6 and TRBJ2-5; TRBD1 agrees at 7 bases. The CDR3 is 15 residues long. After removal of 3 bases from V and 4 bases from J, the junction contained 9 bases not matched to a gene. Germline assignment: CDR1 SGHDT and CDR2 YYEEEE. CDR3 protein: CASSWATGVIETQYF. CDR3 DNA sequence: TGTGCCAGCAGCTGGGCAACAGGGGTCATAGAGACCCAGTACTTC.

The sample holds a few counts of this clone. V gene TRBV9 combines with J gene TRBJ2-2; the D is unclear. Deletions cut 4 bases from V and 0 bases from J, with 16 bases between. This CDR3 has 17 residues. Germline CDR1 is SGDLS and CDR2 is YYNGEE. The CDR3 loop reads CASSSPRHRTNTGELFF. The CDR3 DNA reads TGTGCCAGCAGCTCGCCTCGGCACCGAACGAACACCGGGGAGCTGTTTTTT.

The chain has TRBV7-9 and TRBJ2-2; 10 bases fit TRBD2. Germline V gives CDR1 SEHNR, CDR2 FQNEAQ (reference sequence). Losses at the gene ends were 4 bases for V and 2 bases for J; bases not matched to a gene: 10. This CDR3 spans 18 amino acids. CDR3 sequence (DNA): TGTGCCAGCAGCTCTCCGGCTAGCGGGGGCACCAACACCGGGGAGCTGTTTTTT. Translating gives CASSSPASGGTNTGELFF.

The J gene is TRBJ2-1, the V gene TRBV2, with 10 bases fitting TRBD2. Unmatched junction bases numbered 16, after V lost 7 bases and J lost 7 bases. Germline V CDR1 and CDR2: SNHLY, FYNNEI. This CDR3 spans 17 amino acids. The CDR3 spells CASNVAGGERGLNEQFF. CDR3 nucleotide sequence: TGTGCCAGCAATGTAGCGGGGGGTGAGAGGGGACTGAATGAGCAGTTCTTC.

This chain uses TRBV4-1 with TRBJ1-5; 7 bases are a match to TRBD1. The length of the CDR3 is 19 residues. V lost 0 bases and J lost 7; bases outside the gene matches: 18. The germline CDR1 and CDR2 sequences are MGHRA and YSYEKL. CDR3 in amino acids: CASSQEVFRQAGGRQPQHF. In DNA form, the CDR3 reads TGCGCCAGCAGCCAAGAAGTTTTTCGACAAGCAGGGGGACGCCAGCCCCAGCATTTT.